This record concerns one T cell receptor beta chain sequence. This clone's antigen is unknown. The sample holds no much larger clone one base away, and base qualities are not on file. These data are taken from a study of T cell repertoires in cytomegalovirus infection (dated by TCRdb to the late 2010s). In terms of the full investigation: The peptide stimulations were aimed at well-studied HLA-B-restricted epitopes as well as recently identified HLA-C-restricted CMV epitopes, whose presentation resists viral immunomodulation. Donor HLA type was relevant to the analysis, as public TCR beta signatures indicated carriage of CMV infection together with the matching HLA type.

The sample's treatment or condition label, in plain terms: in vitro stimulation with specific CMV peptide epitopes to enrich CMV-specific T cells. Sequencing instrument: Illumina HiSeq 1500. In TCRdb, the public reads were trimmed at Q25 with fastp and aligned with MiXCR, with productive beta chains retained. One record per CDR3 amino acid sequence lists the most common genes and DNA. Present in this sample are about 830,000 distinct CDR3 sequences, about 30% of which were seen just once. The ten largest make up around 12% of the sample. The CDR1 and CDR2 encoded by the germline V gene (reference sequence) are MNHNY and SVGAGI. The CDR3 covers 14 residues, taking in both the cysteine and the phenylalanine. Here the CDR3 DNA is all that survives: 42 bases in frame from base 1. Trimming accounts for 7 bases at V and 3 bases at J, while the number of junction bases matched to no gene is 3. General findings and caveats noted by the study authors: Carriers of CMV infection plus the relevant HLA type were discriminated by the cumulative frequency of public TCR beta family members in the study cohort and in an independent roughly 400-donor cohort. The ex vivo response was dominated by HLA-C-restricted CMV-specific TCR beta clonotypes, and the single most frequent clonotype in two of eight donors was supplied by these HLA-C-restricted clonotypes.

The chain was built from TRBV6-6 and TRBJ2-1; 10 junctional bases match TRBD1. The sequence derives from a human donor in good health (CMV status not recorded). Some clones in this sample may be carry-over from other donors' samples. Here the sequenced sample was cultured CD8+ T cells from PBMCs, taken from culture after CMV antigen stimulation. In nucleotides, the sequence is TGTGCCAGCAACCGGGACAGGGGCTACAATGAGCAGTTCTTC. Translated, it reads CASNRDRGYNEQFF.